This T cell receptor (beta chain) was captured in a study of human T cells and chemical hapten exposure. TCRdb called the RACE reads again in MiXCR, with one record for every CDR3 protein. Counted here are 80,000 to 100,000 distinct CDR3 sequences, more than 9% occurring once; the ten biggest clones make up around 4.7%. The time point denotes: patch test 2, 6 weeks after DPC sensitization. Described treatment: therapeutic diphenylcyclopropenone sensitization with weekly scalp DPC. There are 13 residues in the CDR3. CDR1 and CDR2 (germline): SGHVS, FQNEAQ. V lost 0 bases, J lost 3 bases, and 6 bases lay in between.

This rearrangement joins TRBV7-8 to TRBJ2-7; the D is unclear. The receptor's source is a woman in her forties or fifties with alopecia areata. Some clones in this sample may be carry-over from other donors' samples. The sample here was whole blood, taken in connection with sensitization to the hapten diphenylcyclopropenone (DPC). The CDR3 DNA follows: TGTGCCAGCAGCTTAGCGCCCCTCTACGAGCAGTACTTC. It yields the protein CASSLAPLYEQYF.